This T cell receptor (beta chain) was retrieved from a study of OX40 agonist ivuxolimab in advanced cancers. The data were produced by immunoSEQ multiplex PCR, yet TCRdb's version contains in-frame clones alone and is incomplete. The table includes tens of thousands of clones, about four fifths detected once. Overall study results and limits: At 0.1-3.0 mg/kg, partial responders had clonal expansion among the lowest observed. There were, on average, more expanded clones in CD8+ T cells than in CD4+. At 0.1 to 3.0 mg/kg, CD4+ and CD8+ blood T cells expanded clonally by week 6.

CDR3 length equals 14 residues. V gave up 5 bases and J gave up 6 bases; unmatched junction bases: 9. From germline, CDR1 is SGHTA and CDR2 FQGNSA. A note on this clone: Its matching antigen is unknown.

The V call is TRBV7-2, the J call TRBJ1-2; 7 bases map to TRBD1. The origin of this receptor is an adult with an advanced solid tumor such as melanoma, head and neck, liver or kidney cancer. The sample here was CD4+ or CD8+ T cells sorted from blood, taken in a trial of the OX40 agonist ivuxolimab. CDR3 sequence reads: CASSPLQGGNGYTF. The CDR3 nucleotides are TGTGCCAGCAGCCCACTCCAGGGGGGCAATGGCTACACCTTC.